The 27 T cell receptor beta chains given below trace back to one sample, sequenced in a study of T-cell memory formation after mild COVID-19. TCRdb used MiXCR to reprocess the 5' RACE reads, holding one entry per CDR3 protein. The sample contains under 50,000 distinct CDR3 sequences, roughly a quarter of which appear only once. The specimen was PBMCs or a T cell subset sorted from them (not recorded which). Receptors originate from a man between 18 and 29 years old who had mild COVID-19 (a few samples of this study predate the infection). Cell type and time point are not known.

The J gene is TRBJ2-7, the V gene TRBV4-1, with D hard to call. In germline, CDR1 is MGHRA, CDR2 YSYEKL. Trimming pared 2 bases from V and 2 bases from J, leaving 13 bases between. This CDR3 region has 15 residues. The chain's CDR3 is CASSQSIGSTYEQYF. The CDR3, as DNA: TGCGCCAGCAGCCAATCCATAGGAAGTACCTACGAGCAGTACTTC.

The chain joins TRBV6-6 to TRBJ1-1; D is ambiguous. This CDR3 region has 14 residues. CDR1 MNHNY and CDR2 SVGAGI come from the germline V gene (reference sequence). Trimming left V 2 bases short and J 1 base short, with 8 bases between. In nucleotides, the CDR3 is TGTGCCAGCAGTTACGGAAGCCGGAACACTGAAGCTTTCTTT. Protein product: CASSYGSRNTEAFF.

The CDR3, as DNA: TGTGCCAGCAGCTCGTCGGGGGGGCCGGGATACAATGAGCAGTTCTTC. This translates into CASSSSGGPGYNEQFF. This chain links TRBV7-9 with TRBJ2-1, with 8 bases matching TRBD2. The CDR3 contains 16 residues. Germline values: CDR1 SEHNR, CDR2 FQNEAQ (reference sequence). The junction had 9 bases not matched to a gene; V was cut back by 4 bases and J by 4 bases.

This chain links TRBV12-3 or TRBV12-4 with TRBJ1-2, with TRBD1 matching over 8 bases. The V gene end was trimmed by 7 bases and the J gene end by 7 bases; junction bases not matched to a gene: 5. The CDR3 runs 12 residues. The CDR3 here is CASKTGGFGYTF. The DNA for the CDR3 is TGTGCCAGCAAAACAGGGGGGTTTGGCTACACCTTC.

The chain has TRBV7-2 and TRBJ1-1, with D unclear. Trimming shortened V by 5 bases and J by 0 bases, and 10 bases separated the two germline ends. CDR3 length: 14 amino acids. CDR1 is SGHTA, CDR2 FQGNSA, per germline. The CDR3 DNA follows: TGTGCCAGCAGCGCCTCGGCGATGAACACTGAAGCTTTCTTT. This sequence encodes CASSASAMNTEAFF.

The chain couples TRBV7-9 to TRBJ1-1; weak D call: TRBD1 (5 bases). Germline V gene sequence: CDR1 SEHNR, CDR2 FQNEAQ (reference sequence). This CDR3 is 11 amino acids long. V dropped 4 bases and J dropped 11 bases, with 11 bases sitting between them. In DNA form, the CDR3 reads TGTGCCAGCAGCTCCGAGGGGAAGGCTTTCTTT. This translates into CASSSEGKAFF.

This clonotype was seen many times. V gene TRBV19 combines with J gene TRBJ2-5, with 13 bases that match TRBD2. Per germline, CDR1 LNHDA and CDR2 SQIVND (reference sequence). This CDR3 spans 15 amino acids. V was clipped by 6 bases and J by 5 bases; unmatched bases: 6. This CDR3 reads CASSLTSGGFETQYF. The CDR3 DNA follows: TGTGCCAGTAGCTTGACTAGCGGGGGGTTTGAGACCCAGTACTTC.

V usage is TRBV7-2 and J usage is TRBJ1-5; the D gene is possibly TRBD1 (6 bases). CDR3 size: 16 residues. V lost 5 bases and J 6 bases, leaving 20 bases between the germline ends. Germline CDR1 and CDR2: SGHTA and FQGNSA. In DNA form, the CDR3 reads TGTGCCAGCAGCCCATCCTGGACAGATCGACGTCAGCCCCAGCATTTT. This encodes CASSPSWTDRRQPQHF.

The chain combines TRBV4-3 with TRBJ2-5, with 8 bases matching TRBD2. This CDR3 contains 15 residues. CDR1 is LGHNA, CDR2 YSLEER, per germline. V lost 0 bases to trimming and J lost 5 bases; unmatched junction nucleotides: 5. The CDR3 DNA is TGCGCCAGCAGCCAAGATACGGGGGGGTTGGAGACCCAGTACTTC. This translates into CASSQDTGGLETQYF.

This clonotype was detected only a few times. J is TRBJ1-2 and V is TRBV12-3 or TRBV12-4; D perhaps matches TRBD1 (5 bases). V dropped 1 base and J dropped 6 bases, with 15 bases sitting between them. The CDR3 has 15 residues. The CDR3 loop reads CASSLGPGSRNGYTF. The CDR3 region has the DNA TGTGCCAGCAGTTTAGGACCAGGGAGCAGAAATGGCTACACCTTC.

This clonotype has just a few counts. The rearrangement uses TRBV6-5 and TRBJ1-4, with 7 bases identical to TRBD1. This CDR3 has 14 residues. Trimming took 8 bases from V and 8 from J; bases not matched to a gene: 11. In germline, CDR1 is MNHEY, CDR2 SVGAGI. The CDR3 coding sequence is TGTGCCAGCCGCCGAACAGGGGAGCGGGAAAAACTGTTTTTT. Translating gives CASRRTGEREKLFF.

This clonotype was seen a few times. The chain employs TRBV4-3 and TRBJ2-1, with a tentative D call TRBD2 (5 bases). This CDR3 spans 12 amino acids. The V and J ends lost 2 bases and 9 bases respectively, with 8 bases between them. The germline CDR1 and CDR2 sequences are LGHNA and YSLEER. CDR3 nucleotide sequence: TGCGCCAGCAGCCAATGGAGGACTGAGCAGTTCTTC. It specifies CASSQWRTEQFF.

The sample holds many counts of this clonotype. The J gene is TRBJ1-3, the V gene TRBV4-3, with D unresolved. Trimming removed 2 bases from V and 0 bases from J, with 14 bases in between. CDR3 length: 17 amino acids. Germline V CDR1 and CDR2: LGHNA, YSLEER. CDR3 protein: CASSQKAGVSSGNTIYF. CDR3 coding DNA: TGCGCCAGCAGCCAAAAGGCAGGCGTCAGCTCTGGAAACACCATATATTTT.

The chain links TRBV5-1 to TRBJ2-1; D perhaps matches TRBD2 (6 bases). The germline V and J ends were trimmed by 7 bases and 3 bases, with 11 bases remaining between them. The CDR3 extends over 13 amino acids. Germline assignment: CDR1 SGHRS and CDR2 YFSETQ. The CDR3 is CASGGANYNEQFF. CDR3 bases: TGCGCCAGCGGCGGGGCTAACTACAATGAGCAGTTCTTC. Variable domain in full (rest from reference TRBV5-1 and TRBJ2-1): KAGVTQTPRYLIKTRGQQVTLSCSPISGHRSVSWYQQTPGQGLQFLFEYFSETQRNKGNFPGRFSGRQFSNSRSEMNVSTLELGDSALYLCASGGANYNEQFFGPGTRLTVL.

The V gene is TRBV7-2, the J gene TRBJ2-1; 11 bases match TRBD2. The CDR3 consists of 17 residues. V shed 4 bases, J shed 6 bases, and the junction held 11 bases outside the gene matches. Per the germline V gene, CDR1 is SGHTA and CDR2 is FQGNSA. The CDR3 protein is CASSSASLSGRANEQFF. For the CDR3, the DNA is TGTGCCAGCAGCTCAGCGTCCCTTAGCGGGAGGGCCAATGAGCAGTTCTTC.

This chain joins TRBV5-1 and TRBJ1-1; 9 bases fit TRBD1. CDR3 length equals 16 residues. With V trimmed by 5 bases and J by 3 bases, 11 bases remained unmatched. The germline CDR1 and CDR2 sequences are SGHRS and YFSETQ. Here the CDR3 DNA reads TGCGCCAGCAGGCCCGGGACAGGGACATATTACACTGAAGCTTTCTTT. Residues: CASRPGTGTYYTEAFF.

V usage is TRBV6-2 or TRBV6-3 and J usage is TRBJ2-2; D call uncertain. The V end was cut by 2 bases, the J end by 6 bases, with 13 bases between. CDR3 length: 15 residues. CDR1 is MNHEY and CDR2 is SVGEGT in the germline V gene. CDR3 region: CASSYEVAWAGELFF. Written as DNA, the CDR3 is TGTGCCAGCAGTTACGAGGTAGCCTGGGCCGGGGAGCTGTTTTTT.

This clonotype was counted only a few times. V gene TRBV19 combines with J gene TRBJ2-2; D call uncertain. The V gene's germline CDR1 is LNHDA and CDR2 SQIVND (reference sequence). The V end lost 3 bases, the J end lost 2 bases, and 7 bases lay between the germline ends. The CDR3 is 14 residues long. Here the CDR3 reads CASSILHNTGELFF. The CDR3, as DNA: TGTGCCAGTAGTATTCTCCATAACACCGGGGAGCTGTTTTTT.

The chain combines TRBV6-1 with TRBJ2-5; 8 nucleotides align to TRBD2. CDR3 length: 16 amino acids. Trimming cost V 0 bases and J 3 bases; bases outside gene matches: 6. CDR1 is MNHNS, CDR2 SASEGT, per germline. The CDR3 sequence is CASSEAIGSGEETQYF. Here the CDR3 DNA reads TGTGCCAGCAGTGAAGCGATCGGTAGCGGGGAAGAGACCCAGTACTTC.

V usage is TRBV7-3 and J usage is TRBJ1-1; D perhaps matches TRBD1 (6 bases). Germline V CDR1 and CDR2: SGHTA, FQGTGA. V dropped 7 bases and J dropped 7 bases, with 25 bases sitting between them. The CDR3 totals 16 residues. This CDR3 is CASTPGGGPGISEAFF. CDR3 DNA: TGTGCCAGCACTCCAGGCGGGGGGCCGGGGATTAGTGAAGCTTTCTTT.

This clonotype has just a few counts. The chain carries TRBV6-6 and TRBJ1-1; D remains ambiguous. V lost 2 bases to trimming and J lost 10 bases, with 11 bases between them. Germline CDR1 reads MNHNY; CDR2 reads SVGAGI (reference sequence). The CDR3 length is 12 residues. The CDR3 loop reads CASSYAREGAFF. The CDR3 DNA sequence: TGTGCCAGCAGTTACGCCCGAGAGGGAGCTTTCTTT.

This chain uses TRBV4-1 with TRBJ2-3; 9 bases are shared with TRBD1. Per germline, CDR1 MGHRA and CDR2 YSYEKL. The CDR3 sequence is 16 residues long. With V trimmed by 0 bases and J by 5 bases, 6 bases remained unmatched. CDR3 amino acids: CASSQEATGGGDTQYF. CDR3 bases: TGCGCCAGCAGCCAAGAGGCGACAGGGGGAGGAGATACGCAGTATTTT.

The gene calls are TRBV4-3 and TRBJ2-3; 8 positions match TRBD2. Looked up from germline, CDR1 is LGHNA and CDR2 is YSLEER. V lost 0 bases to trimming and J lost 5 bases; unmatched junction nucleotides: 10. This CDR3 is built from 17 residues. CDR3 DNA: TGCGCCAGCAGCCAAGATAGAGGAGCGGGGGATAGAGATACGCAGTATTTT. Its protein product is CASSQDRGAGDRDTQYF.

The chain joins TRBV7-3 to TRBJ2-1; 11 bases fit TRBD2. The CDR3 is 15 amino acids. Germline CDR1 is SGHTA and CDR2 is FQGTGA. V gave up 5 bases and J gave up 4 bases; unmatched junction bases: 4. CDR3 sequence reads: CASSKLAGAYNEQFF. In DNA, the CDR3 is TGTGCCAGCAGCAAACTAGCGGGGGCTTACAATGAGCAGTTCTTC. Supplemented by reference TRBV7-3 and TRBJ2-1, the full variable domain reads GAGVSQTPSNKVTEKGKYVELRCDPISGHTALYWYRQSLGQGPEFLIYFQGTGAADDSGLPNDRFFAVRPEGSVSTLKIQRTERGDSAVYLCASSKLAGAYNEQFFGPGTRLTVL.

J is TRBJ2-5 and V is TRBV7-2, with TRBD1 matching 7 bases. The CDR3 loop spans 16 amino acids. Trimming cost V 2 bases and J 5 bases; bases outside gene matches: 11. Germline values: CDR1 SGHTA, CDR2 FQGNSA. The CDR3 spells CASSLLGRGGPETQYF. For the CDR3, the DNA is TGTGCCAGCAGCTTACTGGGGCGAGGGGGCCCCGAGACCCAGTACTTC.

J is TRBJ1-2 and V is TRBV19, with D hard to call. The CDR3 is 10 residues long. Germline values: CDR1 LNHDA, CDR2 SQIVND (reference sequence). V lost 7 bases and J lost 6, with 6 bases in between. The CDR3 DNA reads TGTGCCAGTAAAGGGAATGGCTACACCTTC. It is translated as CASKGNGYTF.

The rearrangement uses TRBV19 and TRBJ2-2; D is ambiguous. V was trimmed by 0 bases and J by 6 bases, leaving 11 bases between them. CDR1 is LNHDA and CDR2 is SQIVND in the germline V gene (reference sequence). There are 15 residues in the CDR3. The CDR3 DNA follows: TGTGCCAGTAGTATAGACGTATTCCGTCCCGGGGAGCTGTTTTTT. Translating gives CASSIDVFRPGELFF.